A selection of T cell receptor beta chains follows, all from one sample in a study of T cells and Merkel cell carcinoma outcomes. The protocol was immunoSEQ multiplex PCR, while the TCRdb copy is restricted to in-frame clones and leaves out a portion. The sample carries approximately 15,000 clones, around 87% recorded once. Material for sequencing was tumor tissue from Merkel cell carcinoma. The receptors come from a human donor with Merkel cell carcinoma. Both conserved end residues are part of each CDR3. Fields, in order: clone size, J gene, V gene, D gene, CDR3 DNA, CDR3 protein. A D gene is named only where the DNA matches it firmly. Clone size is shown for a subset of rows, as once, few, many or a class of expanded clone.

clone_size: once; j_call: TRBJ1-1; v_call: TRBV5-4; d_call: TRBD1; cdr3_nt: TGTGCCAGCAATACAGGGGCGAACGCTGAAGCTTTCTTT; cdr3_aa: CASNTGANAEAFF
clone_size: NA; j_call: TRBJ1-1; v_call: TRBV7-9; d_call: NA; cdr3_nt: TGTGCCAGCAGCTTAAGCGGGCAGATGGATACTGGAGCTTTCTTT; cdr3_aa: CASSLSGQMDTGAFF
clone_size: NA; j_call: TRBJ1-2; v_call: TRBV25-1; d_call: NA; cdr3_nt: TGTGCCAGCAGTCCCTTAATCGCGGAGTTTTATAGTGGCTACACCTTC; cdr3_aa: CASSPLIAEFYSGYTF
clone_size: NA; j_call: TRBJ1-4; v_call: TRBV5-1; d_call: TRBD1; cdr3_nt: TGCGCCAGCAGCTTGGCGGGGACAGGGGATGAAAAACTGTTTTTT; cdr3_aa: CASSLAGTGDEKLFF
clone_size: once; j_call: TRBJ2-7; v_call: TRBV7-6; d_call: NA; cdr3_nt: TGTGCCAGCAGCCCTCAAGGGGGGACAGCTTCCTACGAGCAGTACTTC; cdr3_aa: CASSPQGGTASYEQYF
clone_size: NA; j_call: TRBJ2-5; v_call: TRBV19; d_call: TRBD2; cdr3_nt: TGTGCCAGTACCTCAACCAGTAGCGGGAGGGAGACCCAGTACTTC; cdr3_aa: CASTSTSSGRETQYF
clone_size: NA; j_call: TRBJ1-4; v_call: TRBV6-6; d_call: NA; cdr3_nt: TGTGCCGCCGGGCAAGCTGAAAAACTGTTTTTT; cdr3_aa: CAAGQAEKLFF
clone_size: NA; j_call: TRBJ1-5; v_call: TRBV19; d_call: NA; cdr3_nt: TGTGCCACCCGGGAGGGGAATCAGCCCCAGCATTTT; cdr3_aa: CATREGNQPQHF
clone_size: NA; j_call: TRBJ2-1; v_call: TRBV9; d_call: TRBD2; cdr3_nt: TGTGCCAGCAGCGTAAGCGGGGGGGGAGATGAGCAGTTCTTC; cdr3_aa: CASSVSGGGDEQFF
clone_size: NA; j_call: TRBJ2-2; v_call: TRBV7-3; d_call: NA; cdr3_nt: TGTGCCAGCAGCTTAAACGGCGGGGCGAACACCGGGGAGTTGTTTTTT; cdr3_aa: CASSLNGGANTGELFF
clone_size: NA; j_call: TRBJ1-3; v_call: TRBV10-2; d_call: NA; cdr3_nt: TGCGCCAGCAGTAAGCCTCAGAGCACCATATATTTT; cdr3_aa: CASSKPQSTIYF
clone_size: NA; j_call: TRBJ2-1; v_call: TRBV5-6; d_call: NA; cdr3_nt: TGTGCCAGCAGCTCTCTCGAGGTGGGGACCCAGTTCTTC; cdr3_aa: CASSSLEVGTQFF
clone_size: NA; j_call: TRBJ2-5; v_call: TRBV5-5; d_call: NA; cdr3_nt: TGTGCCAGCAGCTTGAGCCAGTTCAGGTCAGAGACCCAGTACTTC; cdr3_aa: CASSLSQFRSETQYF
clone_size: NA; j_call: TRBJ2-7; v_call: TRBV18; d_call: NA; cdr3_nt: TGTGCTAGCTCGCCCGTGCAGGGACTCCCTGAGGAGCAGTACTTC; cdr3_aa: CASSPVQGLPEEQYF
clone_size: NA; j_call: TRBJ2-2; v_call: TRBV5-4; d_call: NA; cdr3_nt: TGTGCCAGCAGCTTAGGGACACCGAACACCGGGGAGCTGTTTTTT; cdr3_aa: CASSLGTPNTGELFF
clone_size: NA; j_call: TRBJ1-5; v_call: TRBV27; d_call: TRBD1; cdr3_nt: TGTGCCAGCAGTCCAGACAGGGCCAATCAGCCCCAGCATTTT; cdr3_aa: CASSPDRANQPQHF
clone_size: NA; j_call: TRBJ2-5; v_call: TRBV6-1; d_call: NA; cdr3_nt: TGTGCCAGCCTAGATCTGCACAGAGGGCAAGAGACCCAGTACTTC; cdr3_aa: CASLDLHRGQETQYF
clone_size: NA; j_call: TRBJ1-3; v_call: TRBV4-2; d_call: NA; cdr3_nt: TGTGCCAGCAGCCAAGATCATGCCAGCCTTACCTCTGGAAACACCATATATTTT; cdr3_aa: CASSQDHASLTSGNTIYF
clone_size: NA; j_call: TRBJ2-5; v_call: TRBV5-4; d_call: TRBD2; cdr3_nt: TGTGCCACAGGGAGGGAACAAGAGACCCAGTACTTC; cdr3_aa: CATGREQETQYF
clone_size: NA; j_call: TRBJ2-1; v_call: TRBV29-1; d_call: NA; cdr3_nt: TGCAGCGTTGTAGTCGGCAGCAATGAGCAGTTCTTC; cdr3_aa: CSVVVGSNEQFF
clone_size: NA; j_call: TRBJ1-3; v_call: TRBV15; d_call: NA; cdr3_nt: TGTGCCACCAGCAGAGATGGGTCCAGAGGAAACACCATATATTTT; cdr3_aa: CATSRDGSRGNTIYF
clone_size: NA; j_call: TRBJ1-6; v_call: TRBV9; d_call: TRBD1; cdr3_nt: TGTGCCAGCAGCTGGGGACAGGGGGCGAATTCACCCCTCCACTTT; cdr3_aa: CASSWGQGANSPLHF
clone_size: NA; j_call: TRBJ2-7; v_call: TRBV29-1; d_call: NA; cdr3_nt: TGCAGCGTTGTTCGGGGCACCTACGAGCAGTACTTC; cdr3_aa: CSVVRGTYEQYF
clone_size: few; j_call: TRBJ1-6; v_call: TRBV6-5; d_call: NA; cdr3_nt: TGTGCCAGCAGAGAGGCGACCGTCTCTAATTCACCCCTCCACTTT; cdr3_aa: CASREATVSNSPLHF
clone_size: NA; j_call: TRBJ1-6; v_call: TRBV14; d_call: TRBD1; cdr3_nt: TGTGCCAGCAGCTTCCGGACAGGGGCCACGGATAATTCACCCCTCCACTTT; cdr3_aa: CASSFRTGATDNSPLHF
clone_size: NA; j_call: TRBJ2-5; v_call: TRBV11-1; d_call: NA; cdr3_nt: TGTGCCAGCAGCTTATCCCCGACAGGGCGGGGGTTTTCAGAGACCCAGTACTTC; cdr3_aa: CASSLSPTGRGFSETQYF
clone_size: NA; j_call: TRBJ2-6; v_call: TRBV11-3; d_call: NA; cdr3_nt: TGTGCCAGCAGCTTAGGAGGGGGTAGGTCTGGGGCCAACGTCCTGACTTTC; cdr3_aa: CASSLGGGRSGANVLTF
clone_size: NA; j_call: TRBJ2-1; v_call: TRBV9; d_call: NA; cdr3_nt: TGTGCCAGCAGCGTAGCCCTCGGACCAGCAGGCCTGTACAATGAGCAGTTCTTC; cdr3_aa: CASSVALGPAGLYNEQFF
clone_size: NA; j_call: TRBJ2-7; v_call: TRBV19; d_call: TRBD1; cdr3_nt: TGTGCCAGTAGTAGGGGACAGGGGGTCCCCTACGAGCAGTACTTC; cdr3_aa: CASSRGQGVPYEQYF
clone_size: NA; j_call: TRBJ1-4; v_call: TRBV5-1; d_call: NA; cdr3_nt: TGCGCCAGCAGCCCGACGGGGGGCGAAGACGAAAAACTGTTTTTT; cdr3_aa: CASSPTGGEDEKLFF
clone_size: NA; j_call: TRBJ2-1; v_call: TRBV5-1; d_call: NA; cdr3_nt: TGCGCCAGCAGCTTGGCCGTCCCAGCGGGCTCCTACAATGAGCAGTTCTTC; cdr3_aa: CASSLAVPAGSYNEQFF
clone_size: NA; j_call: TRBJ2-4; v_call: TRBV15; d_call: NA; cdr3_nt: TGTGCCACCAGCAGAGAAGGGAAAAACATTCAGTACTTC; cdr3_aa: CATSREGKNIQYF
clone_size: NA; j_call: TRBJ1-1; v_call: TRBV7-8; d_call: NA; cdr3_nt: TGTGCCAGCAGCCCGACCCCGCGCGGAGCTTTCTTT; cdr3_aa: CASSPTPRGAFF
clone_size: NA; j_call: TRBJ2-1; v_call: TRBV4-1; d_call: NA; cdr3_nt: TGCGCCAGCAGCCAAGTAGCGTCGGAATACAATGAGCAGTTCTTC; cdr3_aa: CASSQVASEYNEQFF
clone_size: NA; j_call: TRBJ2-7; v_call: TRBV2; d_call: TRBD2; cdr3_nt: TGTGCCAGCAGTGAAGGGCCTAGCGGGCTCGACGAGCAGTACTTC; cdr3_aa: CASSEGPSGLDEQYF
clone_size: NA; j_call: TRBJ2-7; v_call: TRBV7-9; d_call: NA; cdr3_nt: TGTGCCAGCAGTTCTTACTACGAGCAGTACTTC; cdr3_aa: CASSSYYEQYF
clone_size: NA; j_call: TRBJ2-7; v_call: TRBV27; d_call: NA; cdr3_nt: TGTGCCAGCAGTCGCAACCTCCGACAAGGGATGACCTACGAGCAGTACTTC; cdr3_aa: CASSRNLRQGMTYEQYF
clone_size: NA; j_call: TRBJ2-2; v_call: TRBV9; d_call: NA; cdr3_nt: TGTGCCAGCAGCGTAGGGGGGTCGAACACCGGGGAGCTGTTTTTT; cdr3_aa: CASSVGGSNTGELFF
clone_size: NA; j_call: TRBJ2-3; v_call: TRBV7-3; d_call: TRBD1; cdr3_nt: TGTGCCAGCAGTCAGGGGGCAGCCACAGATACGCAGTATTTT; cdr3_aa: CASSQGAATDTQYF
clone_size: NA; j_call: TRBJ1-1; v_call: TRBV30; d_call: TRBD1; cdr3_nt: TGTGCCTGGAGTGTTGGACAGGGCAGGGGTGAAGCTTTCTTT; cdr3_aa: CAWSVGQGRGEAFF
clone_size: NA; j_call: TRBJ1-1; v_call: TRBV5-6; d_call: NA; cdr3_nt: TGTGCCAGCAGCTTGCACCCGGGGAACACTAAAGCTTTCTTT; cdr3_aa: CASSLHPGNTKAFF
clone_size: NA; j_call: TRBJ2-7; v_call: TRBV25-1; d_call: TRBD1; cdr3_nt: TGTGCCAGCAGCCGGGACAGGGATCCTTACGAGCAGTACTTC; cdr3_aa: CASSRDRDPYEQYF
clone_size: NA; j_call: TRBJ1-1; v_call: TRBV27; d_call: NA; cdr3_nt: TGTGCCAGCAGGACAGCCGGCACTGAAGCTTTCTTT; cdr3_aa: CASRTAGTEAFF
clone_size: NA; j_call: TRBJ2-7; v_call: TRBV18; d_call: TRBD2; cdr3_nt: TGTGCCAGCTCCCGCGGACTAGCGGGACGTTCCTACGAGCAGTACTTC; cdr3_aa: CASSRGLAGRSYEQYF
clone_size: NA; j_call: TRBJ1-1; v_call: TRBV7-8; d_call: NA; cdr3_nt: TGTGCCAGCAGCTTGTCCGCCCGCAACACTGAAGCTTTCTTT; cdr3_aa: CASSLSARNTEAFF
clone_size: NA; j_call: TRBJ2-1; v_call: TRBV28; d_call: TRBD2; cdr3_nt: TGTGCCAGCAGACTAGCGGCCACCTCCGATAAGCAGTTCTTC; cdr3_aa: CASRLAATSDKQFF
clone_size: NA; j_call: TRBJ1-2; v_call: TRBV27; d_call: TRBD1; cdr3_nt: TGTGCCAGCAGTCCGGGACAGGGAGGGTGGGGCTACACCTTC; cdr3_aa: CASSPGQGGWGYTF
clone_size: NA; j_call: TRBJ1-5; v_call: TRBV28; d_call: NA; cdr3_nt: TGTGCCAGCAGTTTAGCCCACGGGTGGGGGGCAGGGCAGCCCCAGCATTTT; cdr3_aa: CASSLAHGWGAGQPQHF
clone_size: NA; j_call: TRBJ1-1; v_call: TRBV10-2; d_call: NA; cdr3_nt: TGCGCCAGCAGTAGGCCGGGTACAAACACTGAAGCTTTCTTT; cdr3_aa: CASSRPGTNTEAFF
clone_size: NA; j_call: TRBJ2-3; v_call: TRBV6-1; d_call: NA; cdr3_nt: TGTGCCAGCAAGCTGAGCACAGATACGCAGTATTTT; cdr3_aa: CASKLSTDTQYF
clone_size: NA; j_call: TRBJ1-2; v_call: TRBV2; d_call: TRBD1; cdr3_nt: TGTGCCAGCTCTGGACAGGGTGATGGCTACACCTTC; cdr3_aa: CASSGQGDGYTF
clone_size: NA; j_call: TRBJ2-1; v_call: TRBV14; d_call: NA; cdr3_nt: TGTGCCAGCAGCCAAACATGGGCGGTGATTTACAATGAGCAGTTCTTC; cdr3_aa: CASSQTWAVIYNEQFF
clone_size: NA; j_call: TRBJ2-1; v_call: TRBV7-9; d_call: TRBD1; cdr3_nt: TGTGCCAGCAGCCAAAGTTGGGACAGTAGCTCCTACAATAAGCAGTTCTTC; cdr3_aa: CASSQSWDSSSYNKQFF
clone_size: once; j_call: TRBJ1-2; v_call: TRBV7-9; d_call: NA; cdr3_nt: TGTGCCAGCAGCACGTCTTGGGACATGAACTATGGCTACACCTTC; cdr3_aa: CASSTSWDMNYGYTF
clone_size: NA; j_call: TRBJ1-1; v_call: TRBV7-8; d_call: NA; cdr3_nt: TGTGCCAGCAGTCTACACGGAAGCACTGAAGCTTTCTTT; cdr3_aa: CASSLHGSTEAFF
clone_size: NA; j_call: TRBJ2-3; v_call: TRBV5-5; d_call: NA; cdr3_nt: TGTGCCAGCAGCTTGGCGTTAGGATCCTCGGATACGCAGTATTTT; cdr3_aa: CASSLALGSSDTQYF
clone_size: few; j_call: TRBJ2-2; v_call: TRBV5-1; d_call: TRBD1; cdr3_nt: TGCGCCAGCAGCGACAGGGGGGCCGGGGAGCTGTTTTTT; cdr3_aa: CASSDRGAGELFF
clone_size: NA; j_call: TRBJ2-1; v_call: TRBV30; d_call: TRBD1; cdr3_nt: TGTGCCTGGACCCCGGACAGGGACGATGAGCAGTTCTTC; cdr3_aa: CAWTPDRDDEQFF
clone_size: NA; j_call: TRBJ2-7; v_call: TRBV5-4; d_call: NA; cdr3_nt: TGTGCCAGCAGCCTACGGCCACGTCCCGGGGGTGGGTACGAGCAGTACTTC; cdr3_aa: CASSLRPRPGGGYEQYF
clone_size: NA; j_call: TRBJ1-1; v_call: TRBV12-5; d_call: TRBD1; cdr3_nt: TGTGCTAGTGGTTTCTCCCGACAGGGATGGGGGGCTTTCTTT; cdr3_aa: CASGFSRQGWGAFF